The 27 T cell receptor beta chains listed next were all sequenced from one sample in a study of CD8+ T cells in alopecia areata. Reverse transcription of extracted RNA yielded cDNA, which provided the sequencing template. Here immunoSEQ multiplex PCR was the method, and the copy in TCRdb shows in-frame clones only, minus some. Of 250,000 to 300,000 clones in the sample, roughly 50% were seen once. Treatment in this sample: oral pan-JAK inhibitor, 5-10 mg twice daily. The sequencing used CD4+ T cells sorted from blood, collected at week 24, from a patient treated with tofacitinib. The receptors originated from a human donor with alopecia areata.

J is TRBJ2-7 and V is TRBV9; the D is unclear. Germline-derived CDR1 and CDR2 are SGDLS and YYNGEE. The CDR3 covers 15 residues. Trimming cost V 3 bases and J 6 bases, with 19 bases left between them. The CDR3 loop reads CASSDRPHSWSEQYF. Written as DNA, the CDR3 is TGTGCCAGCAGCGATCGCCCCCACAGCTGGTCCGAGCAGTACTTC. Complete variable domain (other parts from reference TRBV9 and TRBJ2-7): DSGVTQTPKHLITATGQRVTLRCSPRSGDLSVYWYQQSLDQGLQFLIQYYNGEERAKGNILERFSAQQFPDLHSELNLSSLELGDSALYFCASSDRPHSWSEQYFGPGTRLTVT.

This clone has just a few counts. The J gene is TRBJ2-2, the V gene TRBV6-5; D might be TRBD1 (5 bases). CDR1 is MNHEY and CDR2 is SVGAGI in the germline V gene. V lost 0 bases to trimming and J lost 7 bases, with 6 bases between them. This CDR3 comprises 13 residues. The CDR3 DNA follows: TGTGCCAGCAGTTACTCGGGGCACGGGGAGCTGTTTTTT. It yields the protein CASSYSGHGELFF.

V is TRBV30 and J is TRBJ2-2; no definite D call. The V and J ends lost 3 bases and 0 bases respectively, with 8 bases between them. Germline CDR1 is GTSNPN and CDR2 is SVGIG (reference sequence). There are 14 residues in the CDR3. This CDR3 is CAWRETANTGELFF. As DNA, the CDR3 is TGTGCCTGGAGGGAAACAGCGAACACCGGGGAGCTGTTTTTT.

V and J are TRBV15 and TRBJ1-1, with a tentative D call TRBD1 (5 bases). V lost 3 bases and J lost 4, with 12 bases in between. Germline V lookup: CDR1 LNHNV, CDR2 YYDKDF (reference sequence). The CDR3 spans 14 residues. CDR3 loop: CATSRSPGTTEAFF. The CDR3 DNA sequence: TGTGCCACCAGCAGGTCCCCAGGGACCACTGAAGCTTTCTTT.

CDR3 amino acids: CASSEFRGMGNTEAFF. In DNA form, the CDR3 reads TGTGCCAGCAGTGAATTTAGGGGAATGGGGAACACTGAAGCTTTCTTT. This chain connects TRBV25-1 to TRBJ1-1; possibly TRBD1 for D (5 bases). V lost 1 base, J lost 1 base, and 13 bases lay in between. There are 16 residues in the CDR3. The germline V gene encodes CDR1 MGHDK and CDR2 SYGVNS. The full variable domain, in which reference TRBV25-1 and TRBJ1-1 provide the parts outside the CDR3, is EADIYQTPRYLVIGTGKKITLECSQTMGHDKMYWYQQDPGMELHLIHYSYGVNSTEKGDLSSESTVSRIRTEHFPLTLESARPSHTSQYLCASSEFRGMGNTEAFFGQGTRLTVV.

This clone was seen just once. The CDR3 reads CASSQEGRGEGQPQHF. The CDR3 DNA reads as TGCGCCAGCAGCCAAGAGGGTAGGGGAGAGGGTCAGCCCCAGCATTTT. The V gene is TRBV4-1, the J gene TRBJ1-5; a weak D match, TRBD1 (5 bases). Germline-derived CDR1 and CDR2 are MGHRA and YSYEKL. This CDR3 has 16 residues. Trimming took 0 bases from V and 6 from J, leaving 15 bases between them.

This clone appeared a few times. This same CDR3 is encoded by further DNA sequences in the sample. The gene calls are TRBV29-1 and TRBJ1-4; D call uncertain. V shed 4 bases and J shed 5 bases, with 8 bases lying between them. Germline V CDR1 and CDR2: SQVTM, ANQGSEA. The CDR3 consists of 12 residues. The CDR3 spells CSVVGSNEKLFF. CDR3 coding DNA: TGCAGCGTTGTGGGATCAAATGAAAAACTGTTTTTT. The whole variable domain, filled in from reference TRBV29-1 and TRBJ1-4, reads SAVISQKPSRDICQRGTSLTIQCQVDSQVTMMFWYRQQPGQSLTLIATANQGSEATYESGFVIDKFPISRPNLTFSTLTVSNMSPEDSSIYLCSVVGSNEKLFFGSGTQLSVL.

The chain uses TRBV5-1 and TRBJ2-4, with D perhaps matching TRBD2 (6 bases). Germline values: CDR1 SGHRS, CDR2 YFSETQ. The CDR3 sequence is 18 residues long. V was pared by 4 bases and J by 1 base, with 21 bases between. CDR3 bases: TGCGCCAGCAGCCCGGCCGGGACTCCTTGGACGGCCAAAAACATTCAGTACTTC. Its translation: CASSPAGTPWTAKNIQYF.

The chain links TRBV6-6 to TRBJ1-5; D might be TRBD1 (5 bases). V lost 6 bases and J 5 bases, leaving 14 bases between the germline ends. CDR3 size: 14 residues. The germline gives CDR1 MNHNY, CDR2 SVGAGI (reference sequence). CDR3 region: CASSTRQTDQPQHF. CDR3 in DNA: TGTGCCAGCAGCACGCGGCAGACAGATCAGCCCCAGCATTTT.

Concerning this clone: This sample also contains other DNA sequences that code for the same CDR3. The rearrangement uses TRBV30 and TRBJ2-5; 7 positions match TRBD2. V trimming: 0 bases; J trimming: 5 bases; junction bases outside the gene matches: 3. Germline values: CDR1 GTSNPN, CDR2 SVGIG (reference sequence). The CDR3 has 13 amino acids. CDR3 coding DNA: TGTGCCTGGAGTGTATTGGGAGGGGAGACCCAGTACTTC. It specifies CAWSVLGGETQYF. The full variable domain, with the rest looked up from reference TRBV30 and TRBJ2-5, is SQTIHQWPATLVQPVGSPLSLECTVEGTSNPNLYWYRQAAGRGLQLLFYSVGIGQISSEVPQNLSASRPQDRQFILSSKKLLLSDSGFYLCAWSVLGGETQYFGPGTRLLVL.

This clone came up once. The chain recombines TRBV7-2 with TRBJ2-5, with TRBD2 identical over 10 bases. Germline lookup yields CDR1 SGHTA and CDR2 FQGNSA. With 0 bases clipped from V and 0 bases from J, the junction kept 1 base outside the gene matches. This CDR3 has 16 residues. The CDR3 protein is CASSLAAGGYQETQYF. As DNA, the CDR3 is TGTGCCAGCAGCTTAGCAGCGGGGGGGTACCAAGAGACCCAGTACTTC.

The gene calls are TRBV6-5 and TRBJ2-3; 7 bases line up with TRBD2. CDR3 length: 12 amino acids. The V and J ends lost 10 bases and 9 bases, in that order; junction bases with no gene match: 10. The germline gives CDR1 MNHEY, CDR2 SVGAGI. The CDR3 coding sequence is TGTGCCACCCGATTTGGGGGGGACACGCAGTATTTT. Amino acids: CATRFGGDTQYF.

Concerning this clone: Other DNA sequences in this specimen translate into the identical CDR3. The chain is built from TRBV5-1 and TRBJ2-2; no clear D. CDR1 is SGHRS, CDR2 YFSETQ, per germline. The CDR3 loop spans 14 amino acids. The V gene lost 0 bases and the J gene lost 1 base, with 4 bases spanning the gap. CDR3 DNA sequence: TGCGCCAGCAGCTTGGCTCAGAACACCGGGGAGCTGTTTTTT. This sequence encodes CASSLAQNTGELFF.

This clone was detected a few times. The gene calls are TRBV30 and TRBJ2-1, with D perhaps matching TRBD1 (6 bases). V lost 5 bases and J 8 bases, leaving 10 bases between the germline ends. The CDR3 contains 11 residues. CDR1 GTSNPN and CDR2 SVGIG come from the germline V gene (reference sequence). CDR3 in DNA: TGTGCCTGGGCAGGGGTGGATGAGCAGTTCTTC. Its protein is CAWAGVDEQFF.

This chain connects TRBV5-4 to TRBJ1-2; D is undetermined. Germline values: CDR1 SGHNT, CDR2 YYREEE (reference sequence). This CDR3 spans 13 amino acids. The V and J ends lost 1 base and 4 bases respectively, with 8 bases between them. The CDR3 loop is CASSLPQFYGYTF. CDR3 bases: TGTGCCAGCAGCTTGCCACAGTTCTATGGCTACACCTTC.

The chain recombines TRBV5-6 with TRBJ2-5, with D possibly being TRBD1 (5 bases). Germline values: CDR1 SGHDT, CDR2 YYEEEE. The CDR3 consists of 16 residues. Trimming cost V 3 bases and J 1 base, with 16 bases left between them. CDR3 nucleotide sequence: TGTGCCAGCAGCTCCCGCCAAGGGGTGGGCCAAGAGACCCAGTACTTC. Its protein product is CASSSRQGVGQETQYF.

The table lists this clone with many counts. The V and J genes are TRBV10-3 and TRBJ1-2; 8 nucleotides agree with TRBD1. After removal of 2 bases from V and 4 bases from J, the junction contained 3 bases not matched to a gene. The CDR3 is 14 amino acids. In germline, CDR1 is ENHRY, CDR2 SYGVKD. CDR3 nucleotides: TGTGCCATCAGTGAGGGACAGGGCCCCTATGGCTACACCTTC. This encodes CAISEGQGPYGYTF.

This chain connects TRBV20-1 to TRBJ1-2; D is unclear. In germline, CDR1 is DFQATT, CDR2 SNEGSKA (reference sequence). Trimming cost V 3 bases and J 6 bases, with 8 bases left between them. The CDR3 sequence is 11 residues long. In DNA form, the CDR3 reads TGCAGTGCTAGTGTCCGGGATGGCTACACCTTC. Translating gives CSASVRDGYTF.

This chain uses TRBV5-1 with TRBJ2-1; no clear D. Per the germline V gene, CDR1 is SGHRS and CDR2 is YFSETQ. CDR3 size: 15 residues. Trimming removed 0 bases from V and 3 bases from J, with 10 bases in between. CDR3 residues: CASSLAPGNYNEQFF. The CDR3 bases are TGCGCCAGCAGCTTGGCCCCTGGGAACTACAATGAGCAGTTCTTC.

This clone was seen more than once but under ten times. The genes are TRBV30 and TRBJ2-7; no clear D gene. Trimming shortened V by 3 bases and J by 5 bases, and 20 bases separated the two germline ends. Germline V gene lookup returns CDR1 GTSNPN and CDR2 SVGIG (reference sequence). This CDR3 has 15 residues. CDR3 DNA sequence: TGTGCCTGGAGCAGATCCCCTAACTTGTCCCACGAGCAGTACTTC. Its translation is CAWSRSPNLSHEQYF. The full variable domain, in which reference TRBV30 and TRBJ2-7 provide the parts outside the CDR3, is SQTIHQWPATLVQPVGSPLSLECTVEGTSNPNLYWYRQAAGRGLQLLFYSVGIGQISSEVPQNLSASRPQDRQFILSSKKLLLSDSGFYLCAWSRSPNLSHEQYFGPGTRLTVT.

V is TRBV29-1 and J is TRBJ1-2; D gene ambiguous. The CDR3 runs to 15 residues. Trimming stripped 1 base from V and 4 bases from J, with 16 bases between. Per germline, CDR1 SQVTM and CDR2 ANQGSEA. CDR3 protein: CSVEGISELIYGYTF. Here the CDR3 DNA reads TGCAGCGTTGAAGGGATTTCGGAACTCATCTATGGCTACACCTTC.

The rearrangement uses TRBV29-1 and TRBJ2-5; weak D call: TRBD2 (5 bases). V gave up 3 bases and J gave up 2 bases, with 7 bases separating them. This CDR3 contains 12 residues. Germline V gives CDR1 SQVTM, CDR2 ANQGSEA. The CDR3 sequence is CSVETGQETQYF. DNA of the CDR3: TGCAGCGTTGAGACGGGGCAAGAGACCCAGTACTTC.

The chain uses TRBV7-2 and TRBJ2-5; no definite D call. The germline CDR1 and CDR2 sequences are SGHTA and FQGNSA. The CDR3 has 13 residues. The V end lost 5 bases, the J end lost 2 bases, and 9 bases lay between the germline ends. Here the CDR3 DNA reads TGTGCCAGCAGCGACTCGGTTCAAGAGACCCAGTACTTC. It encodes CASSDSVQETQYF. Full variable domain (rest looked up from reference TRBV7-2 and TRBJ2-5): GAGVSQSPSNKVTEKGKDVELRCDPISGHTALYWYRQSLGQGLEFLIYFQGNSAPDKSGLPSDRFSAERTGGSVSTLTIQRTQQEDSAVYLCASSDSVQETQYFGPGTRLLVL.

This chain links TRBV30 with TRBJ1-6; D is perhaps TRBD1 (5 bases). Germline assignment: CDR1 GTSNPN and CDR2 SVGIG (reference sequence). V lost 3 bases and J 11 bases, leaving 17 bases between the germline ends. CDR3 length: 14 residues. This CDR3 is CAWRGTVERPPLHF. CDR3 DNA sequence: TGTGCCTGGAGGGGGACGGTTGAGAGGCCACCCCTCCACTTT.

The table lists this clone with a count of one. The chain links TRBV25-1 to TRBJ2-7; TRBD2 matches 10 bases. This CDR3 spans 16 amino acids. V lost 1 base to trimming and J lost 3 bases; unmatched junction nucleotides: 6. Germline V gene sequence: CDR1 MGHDK, CDR2 SYGVNS. In DNA, the CDR3 is TGTGCCAGCAGTGAATCGACGGTAGCGGGGGGCTACGAGCAGTACTTC. It translates to CASSESTVAGGYEQYF.

The chain has TRBV18 and TRBJ2-5, with a possible D match to TRBD1 (6 bases). The CDR3 runs 15 residues. Trimming removed 3 bases at V and 3 bases at J, with 14 bases between. The germline V gene encodes CDR1 KGHSH and CDR2 LQKENI. CDR3 sequence (DNA): TGTGCCAGCTCACCGCCGGGCAGGGGAAAAGAGACCCAGTACTTC. Amino acids: CASSPPGRGKETQYF.

This clone was counted a few times. The chain links TRBV7-9 to TRBJ2-5; TRBD1 matches 7 bases. CDR3 length: 13 amino acids. The V and J ends lost 5 bases and 5 bases, in that order; junction bases with no gene match: 5. Germline values: CDR1 SEHNR, CDR2 FQNEAQ (reference sequence). The CDR3 reads CASSNNRGETQYF. The CDR3 DNA sequence: TGTGCCAGCAGCAACAACAGGGGTGAGACCCAGTACTTC. The full variable domain, completed using reference TRBV7-9 and TRBJ2-5, is DTGVSQNPRHKITKRGQNVTFRCDPISEHNRLYWYRQTLGQGPEFLTYFQNEAQLEKSRLLSDRFSAERPKGSFSTLEIQRTEQGDSAMYLCASSNNRGETQYFGPGTRLLVL.